This T cell receptor beta chain originates from a study of monozygotic twins with inflammatory bowel disease. Study-wide results and limits: For IBD patients, clonotypes shared with others were fewer than for healthy twins, especially with disease activity. Lower TCRbeta diversity (inverse Simpson) was seen in IBD patients than in healthy co-twins.

To note about this clonotype: What it binds is not known.

This CDR3 spans 15 amino acids. Germline CDR1 and CDR2: LNHNV and YYDKDF (reference sequence). Molecular identifiers with 6-nucleotide sample barcodes were added during cDNA synthesis via template switching. After re-calling the 5' RACE reads, TCRdb lists one entry per CDR3 protein, DNA absent. Listed are 330,000 or so distinct CDR3 sequences; around 2% falls within the top ten. Sequenced sample: blood. The rearrangement uses TRBV15 and TRBJ2-4; TCRdb's D call of TRBD1 is untestable without DNA. The TCR sequence derives from a human donor with ulcerative colitis or Crohn's disease, or a healthy co-twin of an affected twin (not recorded which). CDR3 protein: CATSRDRDNKNIQYF.